Sequencing of this TCR beta chain was carried out in a study of cytomegalovirus exposure and HLA in healthy donors. Amplification used 60 Vbeta primers and 13 Jbeta primers. Libraries were prepared by immunoSEQ multiplex PCR; TCRdb keeps only in-frame clonotypes and omits some of them. This sample has 180,000 or so clones; 65% to 85% occur once, and the top ten carry 1.2% to 1.5%. V was pared by 1 base and J by 0 bases, with 9 bases between. Germline CDR1 is SGHDN and CDR2 is FVKESK. This CDR3 region has 15 residues. This chain joins TRBV14 and TRBJ2-5, with D unresolved. Material for sequencing was PBMCs. The receptor's source is a girl aged 10 to 17 in good health and CMV-seropositive. CDR3 amino acids: CASSQGSRYQETQYF. CDR3 nucleotide sequence: TGTGCCAGCAGCCAAGGGTCCCGGTACCAAGAGACCCAGTACTTC.